This passage covers 2 T cell receptor beta chains from one sample sequenced in a study of T cell responses to AZD1222 COVID-19 vaccine. Clones were read by immunoSEQ multiplex PCR, and TCRdb kept only the in-frame ones, dropping some. The table lists some 130,000 clones, 92% of them singletons. The specimen was peripheral blood, collected on day 0 of AZD1222 vaccination. The receptors shown here come from an adult in good health.

This sequence joins TRBV19 and TRBJ2-7; D unclear. CDR1 and CDR2 from the germline V gene are LNHDA and SQIVND (reference sequence). Trimming removed 2 bases at V and 4 bases at J, with 9 bases between. This CDR3 spans 13 amino acids. The CDR3 DNA reads TGTGCCAGTAGTATATTATTAGGGTACGAGCAGTACTTC. This translates into CASSILLGYEQYF.

This chain joins TRBV6-5 and TRBJ1-1; tentative D call: TRBD1 (6 bases). Germline CDR1 reads MNHEY; CDR2 reads SVGAGI. The CDR3 sequence is 13 residues long. Trimming took off 8 bases at V and 2 bases at J, with 12 bases between the two ends. The CDR3 spells CASAGTPNTEAFF. As DNA, the CDR3 is TGTGCCAGCGCGGGGACACCTAACACTGAAGCTTTCTTT.